Listed below are T cell receptor beta chains from one sample, sequenced in a study of T cell repertoires in cytomegalovirus infection. TCRdb used MiXCR to reprocess the reads, holding one entry per CDR3 protein. Among 450,000 to 650,000 distinct CDR3 sequences listed, more than 25% were seen once. The sequencing input was PBMCs. All receptors derive from a human donor in good health (CMV status not recorded). Some clones in this sample may be carry-over from other donors' samples. The CDR3 runs from the conserved cysteine through the conserved F or W. D genes are given only for firm matches. Expanded clones are given a class, and other clones once, few, many or no size at all.

D: TRBD2; J: TRBJ2-1; size: -; V: TRBV5-1; DNA: TGCGCCAGCAGTCAGCGGGAGGGCCTCAATGAGCAGTTCTTC; CDR3: CASSQREGLNEQFF
D: -; J: TRBJ2-5; size: many; V: TRBV7-3; DNA: TGTGCCAGCAGCTTCGAAAGGGGGGAGACCCAGTACTTC; CDR3: CASSFERGETQYF
D: TRBD1; J: TRBJ1-2; size: -; V: TRBV6-2/TRBV6-3; DNA: TGTGCCAGCAGCAGAGGACAGGGTAGCGGGTTTGGCTATGGCTACACCTTC; CDR3: CASSRGQGSGFGYGYTF
D: -; J: TRBJ2-2; size: many; V: TRBV7-2; DNA: TGTGCCAGCAGCCAGGACTTGAACACCGGGGAGCTGTTTTTT; CDR3: CASSQDLNTGELFF
D: -; J: TRBJ1-6; size: -; V: TRBV4-1; DNA: TGCGCCAGCAGCCAGCCGCGGAGTGGGGCTGGTAATTCACCCCTCCACTTT; CDR3: CASSQPRSGAGNSPLHF
D: TRBD1; J: TRBJ1-5; size: many; V: TRBV7-9; DNA: TGTGCCAGCAGCTTAGGGTCAGGGGGAAACCAGCCCCAGCATTTT; CDR3: CASSLGSGGNQPQHF
D: TRBD1; J: TRBJ2-5; size: few; V: TRBV5-1; DNA: TGCGCCAGCAGACCAGACAGGGACGTCCAAGAGACCCAGTACTTC; CDR3: CASRPDRDVQETQYF
D: TRBD2; J: TRBJ2-3; size: -; V: TRBV7-9; DNA: TGTGCCAGCAGCGCCCGGAGGGGGACAACTACTAGCGGGAGGGCAGATACGCAGTATTTT; CDR3: CASSARRGTTTSGRADTQYF
D: -; J: TRBJ2-3; size: few; V: TRBV10-3; DNA: TGTGCCATCATGGTGCAGATCACAGATACGCAGTATTTT; CDR3: CAIMVQITDTQYF
D: -; J: TRBJ2-3; size: few; V: TRBV28; DNA: TGTGCCAGCAGTTCTCCGGCAGGGAGAACAGATACGCAGTATTTT; CDR3: CASSSPAGRTDTQYF
D: -; J: TRBJ2-2; size: many; V: TRBV7-3; DNA: TGTGCCAGCAGCTTGTCCGGGACCGGGGAGCTGTTTTTT; CDR3: CASSLSGTGELFF
D: -; J: TRBJ2-5; size: -; V: TRBV5-4; DNA: TGTGCCAGCAGCTTGGGACGGCCCTTTCAAGAGACCCAGTACTTC; CDR3: CASSLGRPFQETQYF
D: TRBD1; J: TRBJ2-5; size: few; V: TRBV7-9; DNA: TGTGCCAGCAGCTTTGCCCAGGGGGCTGTAGAGACCCAGTACTTC; CDR3: CASSFAQGAVETQYF
D: TRBD2; J: TRBJ2-7; size: -; V: TRBV7-2; DNA: TGTGCCAGCAGCTTAGCACGCTTCGGGACTAGAACGGGAGCCTACGAGCAGTACTTC; CDR3: CASSLARFGTRTGAYEQYF
D: TRBD1; J: TRBJ1-6; size: few; V: TRBV7-9; DNA: TGTGCCAGCAGTCACGCGGCCAGGGGGGGGTCTAATTCACCCCTCCACTTT; CDR3: CASSHAARGGSNSPLHF
D: TRBD2; J: TRBJ2-1; size: -; V: TRBV11-1; DNA: TGTGCCAGCAGCTATCCCGGACTAGCGGCGTACAATGAGCAGTTCTTC; CDR3: CASSYPGLAAYNEQFF
D: -; J: TRBJ1-2; size: few; V: TRBV11-2; DNA: TGTGCCAGCAGCTTAGATTTGGCGACTAACTATGGCTACACCTTC; CDR3: CASSLDLATNYGYTF
D: TRBD1; J: TRBJ1-1; size: -; V: TRBV6-2/TRBV6-3; DNA: TGTGCCAGCAGTTTGAAACAGGGGGCCCTGAACACTGAAGCTTTCTTT; CDR3: CASSLKQGALNTEAFF
D: -; J: TRBJ2-3; size: -; V: TRBV10-3; DNA: TGTGCCATCAGTGAGGACTGGTTGACGTCGTCTAGCACAGATACGCAGTATTTT; CDR3: CAISEDWLTSSSTDTQYF
D: -; J: TRBJ2-6; size: -; V: TRBV7-2; DNA: TGTGCCAGCAGCTTAAACAACCCCCCTTCCAACGTCCTGACTTTC; CDR3: CASSLNNPPSNVLTF
D: TRBD2; J: TRBJ2-3; size: -; V: TRBV3-1; DNA: TGTGCCAGCAGCCAAGACCGACGGGGGGGGGGAGATACGCAGTATTTT; CDR3: CASSQDRRGGGDTQYF
D: -; J: TRBJ1-5; size: -; V: TRBV6-5; DNA: TGTGCCAGCAGTCCTTGGGGGGGTGGGGGCAATCAGCCCCAGCATTTT; CDR3: CASSPWGGGGNQPQHF
D: -; J: TRBJ1-4; size: few; V: TRBV29-1; DNA: TGCAGCGTGCGGGGGACAACTAATGAAAAACTGTTTTTT; CDR3: CSVRGTTNEKLFF
D: TRBD2; J: TRBJ2-3; size: many; V: TRBV7-2; DNA: TGTGCCAGCAGGCCAGCGGGGGGGGGCACAGATACGCAGTATTTT; CDR3: CASRPAGGGTDTQYF
D: TRBD1; J: TRBJ2-5; size: -; V: TRBV29-1; DNA: TGCACTCTCCAGGGGGCTGTAAAGACCCAGTACTTC; CDR3: CTLQGAVKTQYF
D: -; J: TRBJ2-3; size: many; V: TRBV7-8; DNA: TGTGCCAGCAGCCCGCTCGTAGCCTGGAGCACAGATACGCAGTATTTT; CDR3: CASSPLVAWSTDTQYF
D: -; J: TRBJ2-1; size: few; V: TRBV20-1; DNA: TGCAGTGCTAGGGCTAGGCGATTCAACCGGGGAGAAGATTCCTACAATGAGCAGTTCTTC; CDR3: CSARARRFNRGEDSYNEQFF
D: -; J: TRBJ2-7; size: -; V: TRBV7-2; DNA: TGTGCCAGCAGCCTACCGGGCAAAAGATACGAGCAGTACTTC; CDR3: CASSLPGKRYEQYF
D: -; J: TRBJ2-1; size: few; V: TRBV7-6; DNA: TGTGCCAGCAGCTTTCAAAGGAATTACAATGAGCAGTTCTTC; CDR3: CASSFQRNYNEQFF
D: -; J: TRBJ1-2; size: many; V: TRBV7-2; DNA: TGTGCCAGCAGCCTTAACGCCTATGGCTACACCTTC; CDR3: CASSLNAYGYTF
D: -; J: TRBJ1-5; size: many; V: TRBV7-2; DNA: TGTGCCAGCAGCTACCGCAGGGCGGATAGTTACCAGCCCCAGCATTTT; CDR3: CASSYRRADSYQPQHF
D: -; J: TRBJ2-7; size: few; V: TRBV11-3; DNA: TGTGCCAGCAGCTTAGATTGGGGCGGGTCCTACGAGCAGTACTTC; CDR3: CASSLDWGGSYEQYF
D: -; J: TRBJ2-3; size: many; V: TRBV7-3; DNA: TGTGCCAGCAGCTTAGGACACTTTTCCACAGATACGCAGTATTTT; CDR3: CASSLGHFSTDTQYF
D: -; J: TRBJ2-7; size: few; V: TRBV5-4; DNA: TGTGCCAGCAGCCGGGACGGGTCCTACGAGCAGTACTTC; CDR3: CASSRDGSYEQYF
D: TRBD1; J: TRBJ2-1; size: few; V: TRBV7-9; DNA: TGTGCCAGCAGCTGGGACAGGGGCGATGAGCAGTTCTTC; CDR3: CASSWDRGDEQFF
D: -; J: TRBJ1-2; size: few; V: TRBV5-1; DNA: TGCGCCAGCAGCTCACCTTCGATTAGGACCGACAGAACCTCTCCCCATAACTATGGCTACACCTTC; CDR3: CASSSPSIRTDRTSPHNYGYTF
D: -; J: TRBJ1-1; size: -; V: TRBV4-2; DNA: TGTGCCAGCAGCCAAGATAGAGCCCAGGGAACCCAGAACACTGAAGCTTTCTTT; CDR3: CASSQDRAQGTQNTEAFF
D: TRBD1; J: TRBJ1-1; size: few; V: TRBV4-1; DNA: TGCGCCAGCAGCGCCATTGACAGGGGACGACACACTGAAGCTTTCTTT; CDR3: CASSAIDRGRHTEAFF
D: -; J: TRBJ1-5; size: -; V: TRBV9; DNA: TGTGCCAGCAGCGCCGTGGACAGCAGCAATCAGCCCCAGCATTTT; CDR3: CASSAVDSSNQPQHF
D: -; J: TRBJ1-4; size: -; V: TRBV29-1; DNA: TGCAGCGTACACGCAGGGGATAATGAAAAACTGTTTTTT; CDR3: CSVHAGDNEKLFF
D: TRBD1; J: TRBJ1-1; size: -; V: TRBV19; DNA: TGTGCCAGTAGTCGGACAGGGCGGTACCCGAACACTGAAGCTTTCTTT; CDR3: CASSRTGRYPNTEAFF
D: -; J: TRBJ2-5; size: -; V: TRBV19; DNA: TGTGCCAGTAGTTTTAGACAGTCACAAGAGACCCAGTACTTC; CDR3: CASSFRQSQETQYF
D: -; J: TRBJ2-1; size: many; V: TRBV7-8; DNA: TGTGCCAGCAGCGCAGGGACTGGTTACAATGAGCAGTTCTTC; CDR3: CASSAGTGYNEQFF
D: -; J: TRBJ1-2; size: -; V: TRBV20-1; DNA: TGCAGTGCTAGAGATCAACAGGAGGGGGGCTACACCTTC; CDR3: CSARDQQEGGYTF
D: TRBD1; J: TRBJ2-3; size: -; V: TRBV30; DNA: TGTGCCTCCGGGACAGGGGTAGGAGCCACAGATACGCAGTATTTT; CDR3: CASGTGVGATDTQYF
D: TRBD2; J: TRBJ2-2; size: -; V: TRBV6-2/TRBV6-3; DNA: TGTGCCAGCAGCCGCATAACGGGACTAGCGGACACCGGGGAGCTGTTTTTT; CDR3: CASSRITGLADTGELFF
D: -; J: TRBJ2-1; size: -; V: TRBV7-2; DNA: TGTGCCAGCAGCCCCCGCGCGGGAAACAATGAGCAGTTCTTC; CDR3: CASSPRAGNNEQFF
D: TRBD2; J: TRBJ2-2; size: -; V: TRBV19; DNA: TGTGCCAGTAGTATAGAAGCGGGAGGGACCGGGGAGCTGTTTTTT; CDR3: CASSIEAGGTGELFF